These T cell receptor beta chains were read from a single sample in a study of memory CD4+ T cells and cytomegalovirus serostatus. The assay was immunoSEQ multiplex PCR, and TCRdb's table has in-frame clones only and misses some. The repertoire holds around 25,000 clones, with about 75% as singletons. Sequenced: memory CD4+ T cells from blood. These receptors all stem from an adult in good health and CMV-seronegative. Both conserved end residues are part of each CDR3.

V	J	CDR3
TRBV14	TRBJ1-1	CASSQVTEAFF
TRBV5-1	TRBJ2-3	CASSLGGQGAGTDTQYF
TRBV7-9	TRBJ2-5	CASSFDRARETQYF
TRBV4-2	TRBJ1-2	CASSQQNRGGGYTF
TRBV19	TRBJ2-3	CASSPSRGEGRDTQYF
TRBV7-2	TRBJ2-7	CASSYGRGPSEQYF
TRBV28	TRBJ2-4	CATRVSGAKNIQYF
TRBV19	TRBJ2-5	CASSIQVLETQYF
TRBV5-6	TRBJ2-7	CASSWGDRGFSEQYF
TRBV18	TRBJ1-5	CASSKKGQRYSNQPQHF
TRBV11-2	TRBJ2-7	CASVLRTSGGEQYF
TRBV6-6	TRBJ1-5	CASSYSKGGGQPQHF
TRBV29-1	TRBJ2-2	CSVEGGREGWSGELFF
TRBV11-2	TRBJ1-1	CASSLTGRTEAFF
TRBV5-6	TRBJ2-6	CASSLVTSSGANVLTF
TRBV30	TRBJ1-1	CARDTRNTEAFF
TRBV28	TRBJ1-4	CASSSLTGGDEKLFF
TRBV6-1	TRBJ1-6	CASRRGGLYNSPLHF
TRBV30	TRBJ2-7	CACKTGENYEQYF
TRBV5-1	TRBJ2-7	CATREGPKYEQYF
TRBV7-3	TRBJ2-1	CASSLIGARGSYNEQFF
TRBV7-2	TRBJ2-3	CASSPRRTSDTQYF
TRBV19	TRBJ1-5	CASSDGRLNQPQHF
TRBV4-1	TRBJ2-4	CASSQEIIGVEAKNIQYF
TRBV5-1	TRBJ1-1	CASSFTGRGTEAFF
TRBV5-1	TRBJ1-1	CASSFSQGPNTEAFF
TRBV5-4	TRBJ2-4	CASSPPGSTKNIQYF
TRBV7-2	TRBJ2-7	CASSPGIGIYEQYF
TRBV28	TRBJ1-3	CASSSLGQTTGNTIYF
TRBV5-8	TRBJ1-6	CASSSLQYVYNSPLHF
TRBV28	TRBJ2-2	CASRTRQLRELFF
TRBV19	TRBJ2-5	CASSIRGSETQYF
TRBV7-7	TRBJ2-3	CASSLAEADTQYF
TRBV6-5	TRBJ1-5	CASSYNQPQHF
TRBV10-2	TRBJ1-2	CASLGQSYGYTF
TRBV5-1	TRBJ2-5	CASSGGGGRETQYF
TRBV30	TRBJ2-5	CAWSVWGYSGGYETQYF
TRBV7-6	TRBJ2-7	CASSLVGLAGGATGEQYF
TRBV7-6	TRBJ1-2	CASSLGPRSGYGYTF
TRBV6-5	TRBJ2-7	CASSRPDRPHEQYF
TRBV2	TRBJ2-7	CASSAGEQYF